This T cell receptor (beta chain) derives from a study of T cell responses to AZD1222 COVID-19 vaccine. General study points: Once two AZD1222 doses were given, Spike-specific TCR breadth and depth went up. White British donors predominated, females outnumbered males, and clonal diversity was possibly underestimated. Close to half of all spike-specific TCRs reportedly target regions of the variants that are unmutated.

About this clone: Its antigen remains unidentified.

Whether given at about 4 or about 12 weeks, second doses were pooled. TCRdb's table, derived via immunoSEQ multiplex PCR, lists solely in-frame clones and lacks some. This sample has about 63,000 clones; about four fifths occur once, and the top ten carry 6.5%. Germline V gene lookup returns CDR1 LGHNA and CDR2 YSLEER. The CDR3 extends over 16 amino acids. V lost 0 bases to trimming and J lost 2 bases, with 13 bases between them. The material sequenced was peripheral blood, taken 28 days after the second AZD1222 dose. The chain has TRBV4-3 and TRBJ2-5; TRBD2 might be the D (5 bases). This sequence was found in an adult who received the AZD1222 COVID-19 vaccine. The CDR3 region has the DNA TGCGCCAGCAGCCAAGAACGGGGTCCGGGACAAGAGACCCAGTACTTC. Its translation: CASSQERGPGQETQYF.